This T cell receptor (beta chain) was sequenced for a study of blood T cell repertoires in COVID-19. V dropped 10 bases and J dropped 4 bases, with 10 bases sitting between them. This CDR3 spans 11 amino acids. CDR1 and CDR2 from the germline V gene are SNHLY and FYNNEI. The protocol was immunoSEQ multiplex PCR, while the TCRdb copy is restricted to in-frame clones and leaves out a portion. The data hold fewer than 250,000 clones, with 75% to 90% observed a single time. The origin of this receptor is a man aged 25 to 40 with acute or convalescent COVID-19. Sample: peripheral blood. The V and J genes are TRBV2 and TRBJ1-2, with a weak D call TRBD1 (6 bases). The CDR3 nucleotides read TGTGCCACATACAGGGTCTATGGCTACACCTTC. Protein: CATYRVYGYTF.